This T cell receptor beta chain was profiled in a study of response to subunit inactivated influenza vaccine. Each CDR3 protein gets one entry after TCRdb re-called the RT-PCR reads with MiXCR. The table lists 150,000 to 200,000 distinct CDR3 sequences, 11% of them singletons, with around an eighth in the top ten. For this clonotype: Its antigen is not known.

Study-wide findings and caveats: Seasonal influenza vaccination, on each occasion, was suggested by the authors to recruit few new T cells.

The CDR3 is 16 residues long. V trimming: 0 bases; J trimming: 0 bases; junction bases outside the gene matches: 4. Germline V gene data show CDR1 as LGHNA and CDR2 as YNFKEQ. Specimen: non-naive T cells sorted from PBMCs, collected about 6 weeks after vaccination. V gene TRBV4-2 combines with J gene TRBJ1-1; 7 positions agree with TRBD1. This receptor was identified in a man between 50 and 59 years old who received an inactivated influenza vaccine. In DNA, the CDR3 is TGTGCCAGCAGCCAAGAGGAACAGGGGATGAACACTGAAGCTTTCTTT. It encodes CASSQEEQGMNTEAFF.